The next 16 T cell receptor beta chains were all read from a single sample in a study of blood T cells in healthy people across ages. Primers used in a second PCR of about 7 to 12 cycles were a sample-barcoded 5' primer and a J-beta primer mix. Each CDR3 protein gets one entry after TCRdb re-called the 5' RACE reads with MiXCR. This repertoire shows around 1,500,000 distinct CDR3 sequences, roughly 40% found once; its top ten account for 7% to 9.5%. The sequenced sample was blood. The receptors come from a woman aged 18-29 years in good health.

J is TRBJ1-2 and V is TRBV7-2; D unresolved. Germline-derived CDR1 and CDR2 are SGHTA and FQGNSA. Trimming cost V 5 bases and J 3 bases, with 13 bases left between them. The CDR3 covers 14 residues. CDR3 in amino acids: CASSPNRAHYGYTF. The CDR3 DNA reads TGTGCCAGCAGCCCGAATCGGGCCCACTATGGCTACACCTTC.

This clonotype has just a few counts. The chain couples TRBV10-2 to TRBJ2-5, with TRBD2 matching 7 bases. CDR1 is WSHSY and CDR2 is SAAADI in the germline V gene. This CDR3 is built from 14 residues. V lost 5 bases to trimming and J lost 3 bases; unmatched junction nucleotides: 6. In nucleotides, the CDR3 is TGCGCCAGCAGTCCTACTAGCGCCAAAGAGACCCAGTACTTC. Translating gives CASSPTSAKETQYF.

V gene TRBV2 combines with J gene TRBJ2-1, with D possibly called TRBD1 or TRBD2 (5 bases each). Near its end, the DNA agrees better with TRBJ2-7, so the J call may be wrong. The CDR3 is 14 residues long. In germline, CDR1 is SNHLY, CDR2 FYNNEI. CDR3 loop: CASSAGGQDYEQYF. CDR3 bases: TGTGCCAGCAGTGCTGGAGGACAAGACTACGAGCAGTACTTC.

This clonotype was picked up a small number of times. The chain links TRBV11-2 to TRBJ2-3; D remains unclear. Germline CDR1 and CDR2: SGHAT and FQNNGV. V lost 5 bases and J lost 6, with 12 bases in between. This CDR3 region has 13 residues. The CDR3 bases are TGTGCCAGCAGCGATCCAGCCTGGGATACGCAGTATTTT. Residues: CASSDPAWDTQYF.

This clonotype was seen more than once but under ten times. The chain carries TRBV27 and TRBJ2-7; a weak D match, TRBD1 (6 bases). The CDR3 loop spans 17 amino acids. V shed 1 base and J shed 2 bases, with 18 bases lying between them. Germline V gene sequence: CDR1 MNHEY, CDR2 SMNVEV (reference sequence). CDR3 region: CASSLFELNGQPYEQYF. The CDR3 nucleotides are TGTGCCAGCAGTTTATTTGAGTTAAATGGACAGCCCTACGAGCAGTACTTC.

This clonotype has ten or more counts. The chain combines TRBV5-1 with TRBJ1-1; D unresolved. Germline CDR1 SGHRS, CDR2 YFSETQ. V lost 4 bases and J lost 0, with 7 bases in between. The CDR3 has 13 residues. The CDR3, as DNA: TGCGCCAGCAGCCTCCCCATGAACACTGAAGCTTTCTTT. This translates into CASSLPMNTEAFF. The full variable domain, in which reference TRBV5-1 and TRBJ1-1 provide the parts outside the CDR3, is KAGVTQTPRYLIKTRGQQVTLSCSPISGHRSVSWYQQTPGQGLQFLFEYFSETQRNKGNFPGRFSGRQFSNSRSEMNVSTLELGDSALYLCASSLPMNTEAFFGQGTRLTVV.

This clonotype has only a few counts. The chain recombines TRBV12-3 or TRBV12-4 with TRBJ2-3, with 8 bases lining up with TRBD2. Trimming removed 6 bases from V and 4 bases from J; junction bases left unmatched: 9. The CDR3 covers 15 residues. CDR3 in amino acids: CASSPGTRGADTQYF. The CDR3 nucleotides are TGTGCCAGCAGCCCCGGGACTAGGGGGGCAGATACGCAGTATTTT.

The J gene is TRBJ1-2, the V gene TRBV12-3 or TRBV12-4, with TRBD1 as a possible D gene (6 bases). V gave up 1 base and J gave up 4 bases, with 16 bases separating them. The CDR3 consists of 16 residues. Written as DNA, the CDR3 is TGTGCCAGCAGTTTAGAAGGGCAGGGGCGGAGCTATGGCTACACCTTC. This codes for CASSLEGQGRSYGYTF.

The CDR3 coding sequence is TGTGCCAGCAGTTACGGAGAGTCGGGACCCCGACCCCTCCACTTT. This gives the protein CASSYGESGPRPLHF. V usage is TRBV12-3 or TRBV12-4 and J usage is TRBJ1-6; a weak D match, TRBD1 (5 bases). V shed 4 bases and J shed 12 bases, with 19 bases lying between them. The CDR3 sequence is 15 residues long.

The chain recombines TRBV20-1 with TRBJ2-1, with 10 bases lining up with TRBD2. CDR3 length: 14 amino acids. The V and J ends lost 4 bases and 7 bases, in that order; junction bases with no gene match: 7. Germline V gene lookup returns CDR1 DFQATT and CDR2 SNEGSKA (reference sequence). The CDR3 reads CSANLAGVENEQFF. CDR3 nucleotides: TGCAGTGCTAACCTAGCGGGAGTGGAAAATGAGCAGTTCTTC.

This clonotype showed up just once. The chain carries TRBV20-1 and TRBJ1-2, with no clear D. Trimming shortened V by 5 bases and J by 0 bases, and 16 bases separated the two germline ends. The CDR3 loop spans 15 amino acids. Germline V gene sequence: CDR1 DFQATT, CDR2 SNEGSKA (reference sequence). The CDR3 reads CSAHTPDPSNYGYTF. In DNA form, the CDR3 reads TGCAGTGCTCACACCCCGGACCCTTCTAACTATGGCTACACCTTC.

V and J are TRBV7-2 and TRBJ2-1, with unresolved D. The CDR3 covers 13 residues. Germline lookup yields CDR1 SGHTA and CDR2 FQGNSA. V was trimmed by 4 bases and J by 9 bases, leaving 13 bases between them. CDR3 in amino acids: CASSSLDATEQFF. The CDR3, as DNA: TGTGCCAGCAGCTCATTGGACGCAACTGAGCAGTTCTTC.

The chain carries TRBV29-1 and TRBJ2-1; TRBD2 aligns across 8 bases. Germline assignment: CDR1 SQVTM and CDR2 ANQGSEA. V trimming: 0 bases; J trimming: 2 bases; junction bases outside the gene matches: 6. The CDR3 covers 16 residues. The CDR3 spells CSVEEGKAGAYNEQFF. The DNA for the CDR3 is TGCAGCGTTGAAGAAGGTAAAGCGGGGGCCTACAATGAGCAGTTCTTC.

The V gene is TRBV11-2, the J gene TRBJ2-7; 10 nucleotides align to TRBD1. Germline lookup yields CDR1 SGHAT and CDR2 FQNNGV. The CDR3 has 16 amino acids. The junction had 8 bases not matched to a gene; V was cut back by 1 base and J by 5 bases. In DNA, the CDR3 is TGTGCCAGCAGCTTAGTGACAGGGGGCAGTGGGGACGAGCAGTACTTC. Protein product: CASSLVTGGSGDEQYF.

J is TRBJ2-1 and V is TRBV10-3, with D hard to call. V lost 3 bases, J lost 8 bases, and 5 bases lay in between. This CDR3 has 11 amino acids. Germline CDR1 reads ENHRY; CDR2 reads SYGVKD. CDR3 DNA sequence: TGTGCCATCAGTGACGACTATGAGCAGTTCTTC. Translation gives CAISDDYEQFF.

This chain links TRBV12-3 or TRBV12-4 with TRBJ2-2; 7 nucleotides agree with TRBD2. With 0 bases clipped from V and 5 bases from J, the junction kept 3 bases outside the gene matches. CDR3 length equals 15 residues. CDR3 bases: TGTGCCAGCAGTTTAGCGCCCGGGGGGACCGGGGAGCTGTTTTTT. Encoded protein: CASSLAPGGTGELFF.